This T cell receptor beta chain was obtained from a study of regulatory T cells in long-lasting Graves disease. Study background: Antithyroid drugs had been taken by newly diagnosed Graves' patients for under 3 months.

Study-level findings and limits: Exclusively peripheral blood, rather than thyroid tissue, was studied. Persistent Graves' patients showed a TCR diversity that was lower than that of newly diagnosed ones.

This clonotype was detected ten times or more. The target antigen is unknown. iRepertoire HTBI primers and Arm-PCR of CDR3 regions built TCR beta libraries. TCRdb reprocessed the multiplex PCR reads via MiXCR and lists one record per CDR3 protein. Of around 250,000 distinct CDR3 sequences detected, 15% to 20% appear once; the ten largest clones hold 12% to 15%. Time point in this sample: newly diagnosed GD, antithyroid drugs for less than 3 months. The TCR library was made from RNA that had been extracted from PBMCs in TRIzol. Trimming removed 3 bases from V and 8 bases from J; junction bases left unmatched: 9. CDR1 is MNHEY, CDR2 SVGEGT, per germline. The CDR3 sequence is 16 residues long. The same data also contributed to another study, on T cells in Graves' hyperthyroidism and ophthalmopathy. That paper adds: Most clonotypes expanded in the thyroid (above 0.001) were also present in blood.

This rearrangement joins TRBV6-2 or TRBV6-3 to TRBJ1-4; 10 positions agree with TRBD1. This TCR was sampled from a woman aged 25 to 39 with Graves disease. Sequences were derived from peripheral blood mononuclear cells (PBMCs), sampled at new diagnosis, from a patient treated with antithyroid drugs. This CDR3 reads CASSYIMGQGPEKLFF. CDR3 nucleotide sequence: TGTGCCAGCAGTTATATTATGGGACAGGGGCCCGAAAAACTGTTTTTT.